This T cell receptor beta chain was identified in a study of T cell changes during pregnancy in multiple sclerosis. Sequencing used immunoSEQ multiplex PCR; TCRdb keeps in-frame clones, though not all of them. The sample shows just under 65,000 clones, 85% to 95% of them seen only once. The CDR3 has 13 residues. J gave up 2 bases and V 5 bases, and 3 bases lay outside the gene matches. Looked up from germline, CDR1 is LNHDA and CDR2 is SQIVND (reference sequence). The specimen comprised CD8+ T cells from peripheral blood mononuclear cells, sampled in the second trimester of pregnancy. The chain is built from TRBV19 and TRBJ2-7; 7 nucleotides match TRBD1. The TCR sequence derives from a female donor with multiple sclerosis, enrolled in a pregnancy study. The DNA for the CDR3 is TGTGCCAGTAGTCACGGGACAGCCTACGAGCAGTACTTC. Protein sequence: CASSHGTAYEQYF. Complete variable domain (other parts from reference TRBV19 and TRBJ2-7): DGGITQSPKYLFRKEGQNVTLSCEQNLNHDAMYWYRQDPGQGLRLIYYSQIVNDFQKGDIAEGYSVSREKKESFPLTVTSAQKNPTAFYLCASSHGTAYEQYFGPGTRLTVT.